This T cell receptor beta chain was documented in a study of blood T cell repertoires in COVID-19. Germline CDR1 LGHNA, CDR2 YNFKEQ. The CDR3 consists of 19 residues. After removal of 1 base from V and 3 bases from J, the junction contained 11 bases not matched to a gene. The data were produced by immunoSEQ multiplex PCR, yet TCRdb's version contains in-frame clones alone and is incomplete. The repertoire includes about 87,000 clones, roughly 86% of them detected once, and about 5% sits in the top ten. Sequencing was performed on peripheral blood. This TCR derives from a man in his forties or fifties with acute or convalescent COVID-19. The chain uses TRBV4-2 and TRBJ2-6; 8 bases are shared with TRBD1. The CDR3 sequence: CASSQAAPGQEGGANVLTF. The CDR3 coding sequence is TGTGCCAGCAGCCAAGCCGCTCCGGGACAGGAGGGTGGGGCCAACGTCCTGACTTTC.